This passage covers 13 T cell receptor beta chains from one sample sequenced in a study of Ad26.COV2.S vaccination and SARS-CoV-2 variants. The treatment is: 15 to 20 received Ad26.COV2.S at low or high dose, single or two shots; five or six received placebo; per-sample allocation not given. It was on day 63 after the first vaccine or placebo injection that samples were taken. Here immunoSEQ multiplex PCR was the method, and the copy in TCRdb shows in-frame clones only, minus some. The table lists 320,000 or so clones, 85% to 90% of them singletons, with approximately 5% in the top ten. Here the sequenced sample was peripheral blood, taken in a trial of Ad26.COV2.S vaccine versus placebo. The receptors here all came from a person between 18 and 59 years old who received the Ad26.COV2.S COVID-19 vaccine or a placebo.

The chain recombines TRBV6-2 or TRBV6-3 with TRBJ1-1; TRBD1 aligns across 8 bases. Germline assignment: CDR1 MNHEY and CDR2 SVGEGT. The CDR3 spans 13 residues. Losses at the gene ends were 4 bases for V and 8 bases for J; bases not matched to a gene: 6. This chain's CDR3 is CASSSTTGAEAFF. The CDR3 bases are TGTGCCAGCAGTTCAACGACAGGGGCCGAAGCTTTCTTT.

V and J are TRBV27 and TRBJ1-2; 7 bases map to TRBD1. CDR1 and CDR2 (germline): MNHEY, SMNVEV (reference sequence). The V segment lost 3 bases and the J segment 2 bases; nucleotides outside the gene matches: 3. This CDR3 has 14 residues. The CDR3 DNA follows: TGTGCCAGCAGTTTCGGACAGGCGAACTATGGCTACACCTTC. It specifies CASSFGQANYGYTF.

The chain couples TRBV28 to TRBJ1-2; tentatively, D is TRBD1 (5 bases). Germline CDR1 reads MDHEN; CDR2 reads SYDVKM. This CDR3 has 15 amino acids. Trimming left V 5 bases short and J 2 bases short, with 15 bases between. The DNA for the CDR3 is TGTGCCAGCAGTGTTGGCTTCTCAGGGAACTATGGCTACACCTTC. It specifies CASSVGFSGNYGYTF.

The rearrangement joins TRBV10-3 to TRBJ1-5, with 7 bases matching TRBD1. Germline assignment: CDR1 ENHRY and CDR2 SYGVKD. The CDR3 extends over 14 amino acids. The V segment lost 8 bases and the J segment 3 bases; nucleotides outside the gene matches: 7. In nucleotides, the CDR3 is TGTGCCATCGGAGGGGGCACGGACAATCAGCCCCAGCATTTT. It yields the protein CAIGGGTDNQPQHF.

The chain uses TRBV7-9 and TRBJ1-1, with TRBD1 identical over 10 bases. Germline loops: CDR1 SEHNR, CDR2 FQNEAQ (reference sequence). V shed 1 base and J 1 base; nucleotides not matched to a gene: 6. The CDR3 length is 17 residues. CDR3 sequence reads: CASSLGYGDRGNTEAFF. The CDR3 DNA follows: TGTGCCAGCAGCTTAGGGTATGGGGACAGGGGGAACACTGAAGCTTTCTTT. The full variable domain, rest sourced from reference TRBV7-9 and TRBJ1-1, is DTGVSQNPRHKITKRGQNVTFRCDPISEHNRLYWYRQTLGQGPEFLTYFQNEAQLEKSRLLSDRFSAERPKGSFSTLEIQRTEQGDSAMYLCASSLGYGDRGNTEAFFGQGTRLTVV.

The chain links TRBV6-5 to TRBJ2-7, with 8 bases identical to TRBD1. CDR1 is MNHEY, CDR2 SVGAGI, per germline. Trimming removed 7 bases from V and 0 bases from J; junction bases left unmatched: 5. The CDR3 has 14 residues. This CDR3 is CASTSGGFSYEQYF. The CDR3 nucleotides are TGTGCCAGCACATCAGGGGGCTTCTCCTACGAGCAGTACTTC.

The CDR3 loop reads CASRIDPSGGVNEQFF. The CDR3 DNA reads as TGCGCCAGCCGCATAGACCCTAGCGGGGGGGTGAATGAGCAGTTCTTC. This chain links TRBV5-1 with TRBJ2-1; 12 bases agree with TRBD2. Per the germline V gene, CDR1 is SGHRS and CDR2 is YFSETQ. CDR3 size: 16 residues. The V segment lost 7 bases and the J segment 7 bases; nucleotides outside the gene matches: 12.

The chain couples TRBV6-5 to TRBJ2-7; D is undetermined. The V end was cut by 1 base, the J end by 1 base, with 8 bases between. CDR1 is MNHEY and CDR2 is SVGAGI in the germline V gene. CDR3 size: 14 residues. The CDR3 sequence is CASSYFSSSYEQYF. The CDR3 DNA reads TGTGCCAGCAGTTACTTCAGTTCTTCCTACGAGCAGTACTTC.

This rearrangement joins TRBV7-2 to TRBJ1-1; D remains ambiguous. With 4 bases removed from V and 3 bases from J, the gap between germline ends came to 15 bases. Germline V gene sequence: CDR1 SGHTA, CDR2 FQGNSA. The CDR3 has 15 amino acids. The CDR3 protein is CASSSFRAQDTEAFF. Written as DNA, the CDR3 is TGTGCCAGCAGCTCATTCCGGGCCCAGGACACTGAAGCTTTCTTT.

The chain has TRBV5-1 and TRBJ1-1; no firm D call. CDR3 size: 13 residues. CDR1 and CDR2 from the germline V gene are SGHRS and YFSETQ. Trimming left V 0 bases short and J 0 bases short, with 3 bases between. Here the CDR3 reads CASSLDMNTEAFF. In DNA form, the CDR3 reads TGCGCCAGCAGCTTGGATATGAACACTGAAGCTTTCTTT.

The DNA for the CDR3 is TGTGCCAGCAGCTTACGTGGGGCAGAGAACACCGGGGAGCTGTTTTTT. Its protein is CASSLRGAENTGELFF. The chain links TRBV7-9 to TRBJ2-2; tentatively, D is TRBD1 (5 bases). Germline V gene lookup returns CDR1 SEHNR and CDR2 FQNEAQ (reference sequence). The CDR3 extends over 16 amino acids. The V gene lost 2 bases and the J gene lost 1 base, with 11 bases spanning the gap.

The chain employs TRBV10-2 and TRBJ2-1; TRBD2 agrees at 10 bases. The J segment lost 9 bases and the V segment lost 2 bases, leaving 13 bases of the junction unmatched. Per germline, CDR1 WSHSY and CDR2 SAAADI. The CDR3 has 17 amino acids. CDR3 residues: CASSEGKRGGLVVEQFF. The CDR3 DNA follows: TGCGCCAGCAGTGAGGGGAAGCGGGGGGGCCTAGTCGTTGAGCAGTTCTTC.

V is TRBV3-1 (or the pseudogene TRBV3-2) and J is TRBJ1-5; TRBD1 is a possible D gene (5 bases). CDR1 is LGHDT and CDR2 is YNNKEL in the germline V gene (reference sequence). Trimming pared 8 bases from V and 0 bases from J, leaving 20 bases between. This CDR3 comprises 17 residues. DNA of the CDR3: TGTGCCAGCGGGGGGTGGCAGCTTTTCTATAGCAATCAGCCCCAGCATTTT. Protein product: CASGGWQLFYSNQPQHF.